A selection of T cell receptor beta chains follows, all from one sample in a study of CD8+ T cells in alopecia areata. Clones were sequenced by immunoSEQ multiplex PCR, and TCRdb holds only the in-frame ones, with some missing. The sample contains around 150,000 clones, approximately 65% of which appear only once. The sequencing input was CD8+ T cells sorted from blood. Source of these receptors: a human donor in good health. The CDR3 runs from the conserved cysteine through the conserved F or W. Fields, in order: J gene, clone size, V gene, D gene, CDR3 protein, CDR3 DNA. A D gene is named only where the DNA matches it firmly. Where a row states a size, it is once, few, many or the class of an expanded clone; other rows omit it.

TRBJ1-2 . TRBV2 . CASSVAGAANYGYTF TGTGCCAGCAGTGTGGCAGGGGCCGCTAACTATGGCTACACCTTC
TRBJ2-5 . TRBV4-1 . CASSSEGRGTQYF TGCGCCAGCAGCAGCGAGGGTAGGGGGACCCAGTACTTC
TRBJ2-1 . TRBV27 TRBD2 CASRGTSFYNEQFF TGTGCCAGCAGGGGGACTAGCTTCTACAATGAGCAGTTCTTC
TRBJ2-1 . TRBV27 TRBD2 CASGVGGGPYNEQFF TGTGCCAGCGGGGTTGGGGGAGGGCCCTACAATGAGCAGTTCTTC
TRBJ2-5 . TRBV25-1 . CASSEYSGRETQYF TGTGCCAGCAGTGAATACTCAGGGAGAGAGACCCAGTACTTC
TRBJ2-3 . TRBV7-9 TRBD2 CASSFPRSTSGRTSDTQYF TGTGCCAGCAGCTTCCCGAGATCGACTAGCGGGAGGACTTCAGATACGCAGTATTTT
TRBJ2-7 few TRBV25-1 . CASTGLGAEQYF TGTGCCAGCACCGGGTTGGGAGCCGAGCAGTACTTC
TRBJ2-3 . TRBV9 TRBD2 CASSVGGGAASTDTQYF TGTGCCAGCAGCGTAGGGGGAGGGGCAGCTAGCACAGATACGCAGTATTTT
TRBJ2-1 . TRBV20-1 . CSARENNEQFF TGCAGTGCTAGAGAAAACAATGAGCAGTTCTTC
TRBJ2-7 . TRBV2 . CASLEWGDEQYF TGTGCCAGTCTAGAGTGGGGAGACGAGCAGTACTTC
TRBJ2-1 . TRBV29-1 . CSVEEGLNEQFF TGCAGCGTTGAAGAGGGGCTCAATGAGCAGTTCTTC
TRBJ1-2 . TRBV2 TRBD1 CASVQNRGGYTF TGTGCCAGCGTTCAAAACAGGGGTGGCTACACCTTC
TRBJ2-7 . TRBV29-1 . CSVEGPVVGSEQYF TGCAGCGTTGAAGGGCCTGTCGTTGGGTCCGAGCAGTACTTC
TRBJ2-5 . TRBV29-1 TRBD1 CSVRGPGTGRETQYF TGCAGCGTGAGGGGCCCAGGGACAGGCCGGGAGACCCAGTACTTC
TRBJ1-2 . TRBV6-1 . CASSVLGGTDTF TGTGCCAGCAGTGTGTTGGGGGGAACGGACACCTTC
TRBJ2-7 . TRBV19 . CASMGRTYEQYF TGTGCCAGTATGGGACGGACCTACGAGCAGTACTTC
TRBJ2-5 . TRBV27 TRBD1 CASSFLWTGRTQEAQYF TGTGCCAGCAGTTTTCTGTGGACAGGGCGAACACAAGAGGCCCAGTACTTC
TRBJ1-3 many TRBV5-5 . CASSPRTALRSGNTIYF TGTGCCAGCAGCCCACGGACAGCCCTCCGCTCTGGAAACACCATATATTTT
TRBJ2-1 . TRBV29-1 TRBD2 CSVIAGESYNEQFF TGCAGCGTCATAGCGGGAGAGTCCTACAATGAGCAGTTCTTC
TRBJ1-2 . TRBV29-1 . CSVPGRRERGYTF TGCAGCGTCCCTGGACGGAGGGAAAGGGGCTACACCTTC
TRBJ1-5 . TRBV2 . CASSVQGNQPQHF TGTGCCAGCAGTGTCCAGGGGAATCAGCCCCAGCATTTT
TRBJ2-7 few TRBV6-5 . CASSNNRDLGDEQYF TGTGCCAGCAGCAATAACCGGGACCTTGGGGACGAGCAGTACTTC
TRBJ2-7 . TRBV7-2 TRBD2 CASRPELLAGGGEQYF TGTGCCAGCAGGCCCGAACTCCTAGCGGGAGGAGGAGAGCAGTACTTC
TRBJ2-1 . TRBV6-5 TRBD2 CASSYAAGEGYNEQFF TGTGCCAGCAGTTACGCAGCGGGAGAAGGGTACAATGAGCAGTTCTTC
TRBJ2-3 few TRBV11-1 . CASSLRQPSTETSTDTQYF TGTGCCAGCAGCTTACGCCAACCGTCGACAGAGACTAGCACAGATACGCAGTATTTT
TRBJ2-7 . TRBV15 . CATSRDHSAVGYPYEQYF TGTGCCACCAGCAGAGATCATTCGGCGGTAGGCTATCCCTACGAGCAGTACTTC
TRBJ2-5 few TRBV27 . CASERGDGTQYF TGTGCCAGCGAACGGGGTGACGGGACCCAGTACTTC
TRBJ2-3 few TRBV23-1 . CASSHSARRGLYFTDTQYF TGCGCCAGCAGTCACTCGGCGAGGAGGGGACTTTACTTCACAGATACGCAGTATTTT
TRBJ2-5 . TRBV2 . CASSEPGTRQETQYF TGTGCCAGCAGTGAACCCGGGACCAGACAAGAGACCCAGTACTTC
TRBJ2-7 . TRBV27 . CASSPTGSTSYEQYF TGTGCCAGCAGTCCGACGGGATCTACCTCCTACGAGCAGTACTTC
TRBJ2-3 . TRBV27 . CASSETVLPPTDTQYF TGTGCCAGCAGTGAGACAGTGCTTCCCCCCACAGATACGCAGTATTTT
TRBJ2-1 . TRBV29-1 . CSVGDNEQFF TGCAGCGTTGGGGACAACGAGCAGTTCTTC
TRBJ2-7 . TRBV7-2 TRBD1 CASSYGQGVTYEQYF TGTGCCAGCAGCTATGGACAGGGGGTAACCTACGAGCAGTACTTC
TRBJ2-5 . TRBV28 TRBD1 CASHPGQVQETQYF TGTGCCAGTCATCCGGGACAGGTACAAGAGACCCAGTACTTC
TRBJ2-2 once TRBV5-1 . CASSWAGELFF TGCGCCAGCAGCTGGGCCGGGGAGCTGTTTTTT
TRBJ2-1 . TRBV25-1 . CASSPGTEQFF TGTGCCAGCAGTCCGGGAACTGAGCAGTTCTTC
TRBJ1-1 . TRBV11-2 TRBD1 CASSWGTGSEAFF TGTGCCAGCAGCTGGGGGACAGGATCGGAAGCTTTCTTT
TRBJ2-1 . TRBV19 . CASSPSLGDEQFF TGTGCCAGTAGTCCTTCTCTGGGCGATGAGCAGTTCTTC
TRBJ2-7 . TRBV6-6 . CASSYLGSGRLGEQYF TGTGCCAGCAGTTACCTTGGATCAGGGAGGTTAGGGGAGCAGTACTTC
TRBJ2-1 . TRBV25-1 . CASSNSIEQFF TGTGCCAGCAGTAACTCAATTGAGCAGTTCTTC
TRBJ2-7 . TRBV2 . CASSLSADYEQYF TGTGCCAGCAGCCTAAGTGCGGACTACGAGCAGTACTTC
TRBJ2-3 . TRBV29-1 . CSVVPLGTDTQYF TGCAGCGTTGTGCCGCTAGGCACAGATACGCAGTATTTT
TRBJ1-1 . TRBV25-1 . CASSGMDPEAFF TGTGCCAGCAGCGGGATGGATCCTGAAGCTTTCTTT
TRBJ1-1 . TRBV5-1 . CASKPRVWDTEAFF TGCGCCAGCAAACCCAGGGTATGGGATACTGAAGCTTTCTTT
TRBJ2-1 . TRBV5-4 TRBD2 CASSLAKRASGPAYNEQFF TGTGCCAGCAGCTTGGCCAAGCGGGCTAGCGGACCGGCCTACAATGAGCAGTTCTTC
TRBJ2-3 . TRBV7-9 . CASSPRDSSTDTQYF TGTGCCAGCAGCCCCAGGGACTCTAGCACAGATACGCAGTATTTT
TRBJ1-1 few TRBV19 . CASSMIHREAAFF TGTGCCAGTAGTATGATACACCGAGAGGCAGCTTTCTTT
TRBJ2-5 . TRBV11-2 . CASSLAQETQYF TGTGCCAGCAGCTTAGCCCAAGAGACCCAGTACTTC
TRBJ2-7 . TRBV27 . CASSSLQGSHEQYF TGTGCCAGCAGTTCGCTTCAGGGATCCCACGAGCAGTACTTC
TRBJ2-3 . TRBV7-9 . CASSLESDTQYF TGTGCCAGCAGCTTGGAGTCAGATACGCAGTATTTT
TRBJ2-3 . TRBV9 TRBD2 CASSATSSGNMDTQYF TGTGCCAGCAGCGCAACTTCTAGCGGGAATATGGATACGCAGTATTTT
TRBJ2-7 . TRBV29-1 . CSARVNGHEQYF TGCAGCGCCCGAGTAAATGGCCACGAGCAGTACTTC